This is a list of T cell receptor beta chains from one sample in a study of shared clonotypes between healthy human individuals. Clones were read by immunoSEQ multiplex PCR, and TCRdb kept only the in-frame ones, dropping some. This table has about 1.5 million clones, more than 95% appearing once. The sequencing sample was made of naive CD4+ T cells sorted from blood. The receptors originated from a man aged 25 to 40 in good health. Each CDR3 is given with its conserved first and last residue. Each record gives: CDR3 protein, CDR3 DNA, V gene, D gene, J gene. D genes are given only for firm matches.

CASSATGGKNIQYF TGTGCCAGCAGTGCGACAGGGGGTAAAAACATTCAGTACTTC TRBV7-8 TRBD1 TRBJ2-4
CSAVGASGTDTQYF TGCAGCGCCGTCGGGGCGAGCGGGACAGATACGCAGTATTTT TRBV29-1 NA TRBJ2-3
CASSPGRTQYF TGTGCCAGCAGCCCCGGGAGGACCCAGTACTTC TRBV6-6 NA TRBJ2-5
CASSRIGGRASYNEQFF TGTGCCAGCAGCCGGATTGGAGGGAGGGCGTCCTACAATGAGCAGTTCTTC TRBV4-2 TRBD2 TRBJ2-1
CASKEATNTDTQYF TGTGCCAGTAAGGAAGCAACAAACACAGATACGCAGTATTTT TRBV6-5 NA TRBJ2-3
CATHGRLAGYNEQFF TGTGCGACCCACGGGCGACTAGCGGGCTACAATGAGCAGTTCTTC TRBV4-2 TRBD2 TRBJ2-1
CASSLGDSNYGYTF TGTGCCAGCAGCTTAGGAGACTCTAACTATGGCTACACCTTC TRBV5-5 NA TRBJ1-2
CASSLGTGPYNEQFF TGCGCCAGCAGCTTAGGAACAGGACCGTACAATGAGCAGTTCTTC TRBV5-1 NA TRBJ2-1
CASSLPAGAHEQYF TGTGCCAGCAGTTTGCCTGCAGGGGCCCACGAGCAGTACTTC TRBV28 NA TRBJ2-7
CASSPADRVSGNTIYF TGTGCCAGCTCACCGGCGGACAGGGTCTCTGGAAACACCATATATTTT TRBV18 TRBD1 TRBJ1-3
CAWRAKGYNEQFF TGTGCCTGGAGGGCCAAGGGGTACAATGAGCAGTTCTTC TRBV30 NA TRBJ2-1
CASSSGTGLSYNEQFF TGTGCCAGCAGCTCCGGGACTGGCCTCTCCTACAATGAGCAGTTCTTC TRBV28 NA TRBJ2-1